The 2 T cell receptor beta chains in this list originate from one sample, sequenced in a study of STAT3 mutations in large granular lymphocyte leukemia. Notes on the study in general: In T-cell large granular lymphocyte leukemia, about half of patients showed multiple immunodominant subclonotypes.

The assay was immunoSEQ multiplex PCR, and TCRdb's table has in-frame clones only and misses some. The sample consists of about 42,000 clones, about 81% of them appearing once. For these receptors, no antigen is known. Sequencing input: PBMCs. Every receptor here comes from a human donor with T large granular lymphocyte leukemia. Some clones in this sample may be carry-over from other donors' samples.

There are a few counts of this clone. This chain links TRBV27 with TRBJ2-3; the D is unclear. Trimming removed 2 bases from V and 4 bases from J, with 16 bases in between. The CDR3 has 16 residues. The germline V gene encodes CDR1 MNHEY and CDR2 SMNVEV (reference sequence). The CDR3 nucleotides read TGTGCCAGCAGTTTAACTGTTGGGTATGGCTCAGATACGCAGTATTTT. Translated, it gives CASSLTVGYGSDTQYF.

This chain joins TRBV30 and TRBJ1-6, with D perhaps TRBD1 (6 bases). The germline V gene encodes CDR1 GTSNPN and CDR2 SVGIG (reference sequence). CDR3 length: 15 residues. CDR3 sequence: CAYDPQGSYNSPLHF. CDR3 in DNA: TGTGCATACGACCCACAGGGCTCCTATAATTCACCCCTCCACTTT.